What follows are 9 T cell receptor beta chains derived from one specimen sequenced in a study of OX40 agonist ivuxolimab in advanced cancers. The data were produced by immunoSEQ multiplex PCR, yet TCRdb's version contains in-frame clones alone and is incomplete. The sample lists more than 50,000 clones; 82% were seen once. The input for sequencing was CD4+ or CD8+ T cells sorted from blood, taken in a trial of the OX40 agonist ivuxolimab. The source is an adult with an advanced solid tumor such as melanoma, head and neck, liver or kidney cancer.

The chain recombines TRBV19 with TRBJ2-3; no firm D call. This CDR3 has 13 amino acids. Trimming removed 5 bases at V and 4 bases at J, with 10 bases between. Germline V gene data show CDR1 as LNHDA and CDR2 as SQIVND (reference sequence). The CDR3 bases are TGTGCCAGTAGTTTGAATGGCGCAGATACGCAGTATTTT. It encodes CASSLNGADTQYF.

This chain links TRBV27 with TRBJ1-5, with 8 bases aligning to TRBD1. Germline V lookup: CDR1 MNHEY, CDR2 SMNVEV (reference sequence). V shed 0 bases and J 7 bases; nucleotides not matched to a gene: 5. The CDR3 consists of 15 residues. CDR3 coding DNA: TGTGCCAGCAGTTTATCCTGGACAGGGCACCAGCCCCAGCATTTT. It encodes CASSLSWTGHQPQHF.

This chain joins TRBV6-6 and TRBJ1-6; tentative D call: TRBD1 (5 bases). This CDR3 has 13 residues. Germline CDR1 and CDR2: MNHNY and SVGAGI (reference sequence). V lost 6 bases and J 10 bases, leaving 13 bases between the germline ends. CDR3: CASSTDSISPLHF. The CDR3 DNA is TGTGCCAGCAGCACAGACAGTATCTCACCCCTCCACTTT.

This clone has a single count. The V gene is TRBV7-2, the J gene TRBJ1-3, with D unresolved. This CDR3 spans 16 amino acids. From germline, CDR1 is SGHTA and CDR2 FQGNSA. V was cut by 1 base and J by 0 bases, with 10 bases left in between. CDR3 residues: CASSLVQLFSGNTIYF. The CDR3 DNA sequence: TGTGCCAGCAGCTTAGTACAGCTATTCTCTGGAAACACCATATATTTT.

V gene TRBV7-2 combines with J gene TRBJ2-3, with D hard to call. Germline loops: CDR1 SGHTA, CDR2 FQGNSA. This CDR3 spans 15 amino acids. V was cut by 5 bases and J by 1 base, with 13 bases left in between. CDR3 amino acids: CASSLSVRGTDTQYF. The CDR3 nucleotides read TGTGCCAGCAGCCTCTCGGTACGTGGCACAGATACGCAGTATTTT.

V usage is TRBV6-1 and J usage is TRBJ1-2; 9 bases map to TRBD1. Germline values: CDR1 MNHNS, CDR2 SASEGT. J gave up 4 bases and V 6 bases, and 6 bases lay outside the gene matches. This CDR3 spans 14 amino acids. For the CDR3, the DNA is TGTGCCAGCAGGGCCCCGGACAGGGGCTATGGCTACACCTTC. This codes for CASRAPDRGYGYTF.

This clone was counted only a few times. The rearrangement uses TRBV4-2 and TRBJ1-3; D not certain. The CDR3 sequence is 15 residues long. The ends were cut back, 4 bases at V and 0 bases at J, with 10 bases in the middle. Germline V gives CDR1 LGHNA, CDR2 YNFKEQ. The CDR3 coding sequence is TGTGCCAGCAGCCTCTTACCCAGCTCTGGAAACACCATATATTTT. Translating gives CASSLLPSSGNTIYF.

The gene calls are TRBV20-1 and TRBJ2-3; D not resolved. The V end was cut by 8 bases, the J end by 4 bases, with 10 bases between. Germline assignment: CDR1 DFQATT and CDR2 SNEGSKA (reference sequence). CDR3 length equals 11 residues. CDR3 in amino acids: CSPVEADTQYF. In DNA, the CDR3 is TGCAGTCCAGTTGAGGCAGATACGCAGTATTTT.

The chain recombines TRBV14 with TRBJ2-5; TRBD2 is a possible D gene (5 bases). The germline V and J ends were trimmed by 1 base and 1 base, with 13 bases remaining between them. CDR3 length: 16 residues. From germline, CDR1 is SGHDN and CDR2 FVKESK. The CDR3, as DNA: TGTGCCAGCAGCCAAGGGGCAGGAGGATTCCAAGAGACCCAGTACTTC. Translating it yields CASSQGAGGFQETQYF.